This T cell receptor beta chain was recorded in a study of shared clonotypes between healthy human individuals. In the study overall: Each donor contributed plates that comprised three CD4 naive, three CD4 memory, two CD8 naive and one CD8 memory.

Using immunoSEQ multiplex PCR, the repertoire was profiled, and TCRdb retains in-frame clones only, with some absent. The data show roughly 500,000 clones, with about 96% seen just once and about 0.06% held by the top ten. Both subsets, CD45RA+ naive and CD45RA-negative memory, were split from the CD4+ cells. The CDR3 has 16 residues. V shed 1 base and J 1 base; nucleotides not matched to a gene: 4. In germline, CDR1 is KGHSH, CDR2 LQKENI. This receptor was taken from a woman in her 30s in good health. V and J are TRBV18 and TRBJ1-1, with 9 bases aligning to TRBD1. Sequenced material: naive CD4+ T cells sorted from blood. Subset meaning: CD45RA+ positively selected. The DNA for the CDR3 is TGTGCCAGCTCACCACTACAGGGGGCTGAGAACACTGAAGCTTTCTTT. Encoded protein: CASSPLQGAENTEAFF.